This T cell receptor (beta chain) is drawn from a study of Ad26.COV2.S vaccination and SARS-CoV-2 variants. Whole-study context: Among those in the COV1001 Ad26.COV2.S trial arm was the donor.

Described treatment: 15 to 20 received Ad26.COV2.S at low or high dose, single or two shots; 5 received placebo; per-sample allocation not given. Collection of samples fell on day 63 after the first vaccine or placebo injection. Clones were read by immunoSEQ multiplex PCR, and TCRdb kept only the in-frame ones, dropping some. Among around 450,000 clones listed, around nine tenths were seen once. V was pared by 0 bases and J by 6 bases, with 4 bases between. There are 12 residues in the CDR3. The germline CDR1 and CDR2 sequences are SGHVS and FQNEAQ. The rearrangement uses TRBV7-8 and TRBJ2-3; D call uncertain. The receptor's source is a person aged 18-60 years who received the Ad26.COV2.S COVID-19 vaccine or a placebo. The starting material was peripheral blood, obtained in a trial of Ad26.COV2.S vaccine versus placebo. The CDR3: CASSLATDTQYF. The CDR3 region has the DNA TGTGCCAGCAGCTTAGCAACGGATACGCAGTATTTT.